The TCR beta chain described here comes from a study of OX40 agonist ivuxolimab in advanced cancers. Across the whole study: Dose-escalation subjects each had hepatocellular carcinoma, melanoma, renal cell or head and neck cancer. Findings and limits, study-wide: Compared with others, partial responders at 0.1-3.0 mg/kg displayed clonal expansion among the lowest. Among T cells, CD8+ cells averaged more expanded clones than CD4+ cells.

Repertoires were generated with immunoSEQ multiplex PCR, while TCRdb's copy carries only in-frame clones and drops some. The sample lists under 85,000 clones, just over 85% occurring once. On this clone: Its specificity is unknown.

Germline CDR1 SGHVS, CDR2 FNYEAQ. With 1 base removed from V and 1 base from J, the gap between germline ends came to 9 bases. This CDR3 has 15 residues. This receptor was identified in an adult with an advanced solid tumor such as melanoma, head and neck, liver or kidney cancer. The rearrangement links TRBV7-6 to TRBJ2-3; a weak D match, TRBD2 (6 bases). The sequenced sample was CD4+ or CD8+ T cells sorted from blood, obtained in a trial of the OX40 agonist ivuxolimab. The CDR3 here is CASSLESGGTDTQYF. CDR3 bases: TGTGCCAGCAGCTTAGAATCGGGGGGCACAGATACGCAGTATTTT.